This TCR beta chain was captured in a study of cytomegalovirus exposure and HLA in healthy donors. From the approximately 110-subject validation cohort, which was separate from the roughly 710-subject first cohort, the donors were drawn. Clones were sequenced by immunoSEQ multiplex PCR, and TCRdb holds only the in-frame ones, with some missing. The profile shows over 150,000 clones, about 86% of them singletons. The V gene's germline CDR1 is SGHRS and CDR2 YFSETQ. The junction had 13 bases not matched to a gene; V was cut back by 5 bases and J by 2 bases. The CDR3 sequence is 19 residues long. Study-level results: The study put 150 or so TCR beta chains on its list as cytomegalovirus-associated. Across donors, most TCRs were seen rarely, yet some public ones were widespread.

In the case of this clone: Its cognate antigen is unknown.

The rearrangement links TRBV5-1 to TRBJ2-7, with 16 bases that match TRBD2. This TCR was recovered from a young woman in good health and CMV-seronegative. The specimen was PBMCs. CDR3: CASRNPPGTSGGEAYEQYF. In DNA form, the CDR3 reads TGCGCCAGCAGGAATCCCCCCGGGACTAGCGGGGGGGAGGCCTACGAGCAGTACTTC. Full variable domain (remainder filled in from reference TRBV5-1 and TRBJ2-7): KAGVTQTPRYLIKTRGQQVTLSCSPISGHRSVSWYQQTPGQGLQFLFEYFSETQRNKGNFPGRFSGRQFSNSRSEMNVSTLELGDSALYLCASRNPPGTSGGEAYEQYFGPGTRLTVT.